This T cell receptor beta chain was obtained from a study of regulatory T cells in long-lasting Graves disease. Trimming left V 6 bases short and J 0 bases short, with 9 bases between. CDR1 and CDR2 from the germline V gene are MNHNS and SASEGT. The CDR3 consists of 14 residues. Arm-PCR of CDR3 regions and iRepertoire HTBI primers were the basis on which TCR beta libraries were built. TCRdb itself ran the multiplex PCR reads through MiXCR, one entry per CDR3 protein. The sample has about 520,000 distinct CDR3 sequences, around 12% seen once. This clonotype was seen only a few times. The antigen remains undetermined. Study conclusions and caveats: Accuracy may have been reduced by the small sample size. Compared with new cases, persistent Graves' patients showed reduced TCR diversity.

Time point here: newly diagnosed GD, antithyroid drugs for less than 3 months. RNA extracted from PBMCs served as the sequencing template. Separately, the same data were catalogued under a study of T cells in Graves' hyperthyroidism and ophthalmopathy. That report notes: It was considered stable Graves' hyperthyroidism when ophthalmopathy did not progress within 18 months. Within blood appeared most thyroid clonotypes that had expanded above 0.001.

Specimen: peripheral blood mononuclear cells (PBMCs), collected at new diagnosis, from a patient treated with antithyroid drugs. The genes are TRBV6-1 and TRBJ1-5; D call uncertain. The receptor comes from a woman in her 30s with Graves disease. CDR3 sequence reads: CASRGIDSNQPQHF. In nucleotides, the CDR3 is TGTGCCAGCAGGGGGATCGATAGCAATCAGCCCCAGCATTTT.